The 24 T cell receptor beta chains listed next were all sequenced from one sample in a study of control samples from healthy donors and cancer patients. Here immunoSEQ multiplex PCR was the method, and the copy in TCRdb shows in-frame clones only, minus some. The profile shows 85,000 to 95,000 clones, approximately 78% of them singletons. Sequencing input: blood. The receptors shown here come from a woman aged 55-75 years in good health.

The gene calls are TRBV18 and TRBJ2-4, with D perhaps TRBD2 (6 bases). Germline CDR1 and CDR2: KGHSH and LQKENI. This CDR3 has 15 residues. V shed 3 bases and J shed 6 bases, with 15 bases lying between them. CDR3 sequence: CASSPGLRDLNIQYF. DNA for the CDR3: TGTGCCAGCTCACCTGGGCTCCGGGACTTAAACATTCAGTACTTC.

In this sample, this clone turned up a few times. The rearrangement uses TRBV19 and TRBJ2-3; D remains ambiguous. CDR3 length equals 12 residues. Trimming stripped 6 bases from V and 5 bases from J, with 9 bases between. Germline-derived CDR1 and CDR2 are LNHDA and SQIVND (reference sequence). CDR3 amino acids: CASRQSGDTQYF. Here the CDR3 DNA reads TGTGCCAGTAGACAAAGTGGAGATACGCAGTATTTT. Complete variable domain (other parts from reference TRBV19 and TRBJ2-3): DGGITQSPKYLFRKEGQNVTLSCEQNLNHDAMYWYRQDPGQGLRLIYYSQIVNDFQKGDIAEGYSVSREKKESFPLTVTSAQKNPTAFYLCASRQSGDTQYFGPGTRLTVL.

The chain couples TRBV12-3 or TRBV12-4 to TRBJ2-4; no reliable D call. CDR3 length: 13 residues. The V gene lost 6 bases and the J gene lost 5 bases, with 11 bases spanning the gap. The CDR3 loop reads CASRMTSENIQYF. CDR3 nucleotide sequence: TGTGCCAGCAGGATGACTTCGGAAAACATTCAGTACTTC.

A remark on this clone: The same CDR3 is also encoded by other DNA sequences in this sample. This sequence joins TRBV6-5 and TRBJ2-7; D might be TRBD2 (6 bases). Trimming cost V 0 bases and J 4 bases, with 10 bases left between them. In germline, CDR1 is MNHEY, CDR2 SVGAGI. The CDR3 length is 14 residues. In DNA, the CDR3 is TGTGCCAGCAGTTACTCGCGGGGTTCTTACGAGCAGTACTTC. Its translation: CASSYSRGSYEQYF.

This clone was detected a few times. V usage is TRBV6-1 and J usage is TRBJ2-1; D might be TRBD2 (5 bases). The CDR3 is 16 amino acids. The germline gives CDR1 MNHNS, CDR2 SASEGT. V shed 4 bases and J shed 4 bases, with 17 bases lying between them. Written as DNA, the CDR3 is TGTGCCAGCAGTGGCTTGGCGGGCAAGCCGTACAATGAGCAGTTCTTC. It codes for CASSGLAGKPYNEQFF.

The sample holds one count of this clone. The chain employs TRBV4-1 and TRBJ2-5; no definite D call. The CDR3 is 16 residues long. Trimming pared 3 bases from V and 0 bases from J, leaving 14 bases between. From germline, CDR1 is MGHRA and CDR2 YSYEKL. CDR3 DNA: TGCGCCAGCAGCCATCTACAACTCCTAAACCAAGAGACCCAGTACTTC. Amino acids: CASSHLQLLNQETQYF.

The chain links TRBV6-5 to TRBJ1-1, with 8 bases aligning to TRBD1. The V gene's germline CDR1 is MNHEY and CDR2 SVGAGI. The trim removed 2 bases at V and 4 bases at J, leaving 9 bases unmatched. The CDR3 runs 16 residues. The CDR3 loop reads CASSYPRTGLGTEAFF. CDR3 sequence (DNA): TGTGCCAGCAGTTACCCGAGGACAGGGTTAGGCACTGAAGCTTTCTTT.

This clone was detected only once. V usage is TRBV28 and J usage is TRBJ1-2, with 7 bases aligning to TRBD1. Germline CDR1 and CDR2: MDHEN and SYDVKM. V shed 4 bases and J 5 bases; nucleotides not matched to a gene: 7. The CDR3 length is 14 residues. In DNA, the CDR3 is TGTGCCAGCAGTTCGGGACAGAGTGTTTATGGCTACACCTTC. This translates into CASSSGQSVYGYTF.

This clone was seen once. V usage is TRBV19 and J usage is TRBJ2-5; 10 bases align to TRBD1. The germline CDR1 and CDR2 sequences are LNHDA and SQIVND (reference sequence). V lost 4 bases to trimming and J lost 4 bases; unmatched junction nucleotides: 6. The CDR3 is 15 residues long. Here the CDR3 DNA reads TGTGCCAGTAGTAGTACGGGACAGGGGAGAGAGACCCAGTACTTC. Translation gives CASSSTGQGRETQYF.

The chain employs TRBV10-1 and TRBJ2-5, with a possible D match to TRBD2 (6 bases). Trimming took 8 bases from V and 5 from J, leaving 15 bases between them. Germline V lookup: CDR1 WNHNN, CDR2 SYGVQD (reference sequence). CDR3 length equals 13 residues. This CDR3 is CASGEGGSETQYF. CDR3 DNA sequence: TGCGCCAGCGGAGAGGGAGGAAGTGAGACCCAGTACTTC.

The chain carries TRBV11-2 and TRBJ2-3; D perhaps matches TRBD2 (6 bases). The CDR3 has 16 amino acids. Germline loops: CDR1 SGHAT, CDR2 FQNNGV. Trimming removed 1 base from V and 2 bases from J, with 13 bases in between. CDR3: CASSLVGTGATDTQYF. Written as DNA, the CDR3 is TGTGCCAGCAGCTTAGTAGGGACGGGAGCCACAGATACGCAGTATTTT.

V usage is TRBV6-5 and J usage is TRBJ2-1; TRBD1 agrees at 7 bases. The CDR3 is 15 amino acids. CDR1 is MNHEY and CDR2 is SVGAGI in the germline V gene. After removal of 6 bases from V and 5 bases from J, the junction contained 10 bases not matched to a gene. The CDR3 region is CASRATGTDNNEQFF. CDR3 nucleotides: TGTGCCAGCAGGGCCACCGGGACAGACAACAATGAGCAGTTCTTC.

J is TRBJ2-4 and V is TRBV19; no firm D call. With 3 bases removed from V and 6 bases from J, the gap between germline ends came to 18 bases. Germline loops: CDR1 LNHDA, CDR2 SQIVND (reference sequence). There are 16 residues in the CDR3. The CDR3 DNA reads TGTGCCAGTAGTATCTCGGCAGGAACCACCCTAAACATTCAGTACTTC. Its translation: CASSISAGTTLNIQYF.

The rearrangement uses TRBV30 and TRBJ2-7; TRBD1 matches at 9 bases. V lost 5 bases and J lost 4; bases outside the gene matches: 3. The germline CDR1 and CDR2 sequences are GTSNPN and SVGIG (reference sequence). This CDR3 is 12 amino acids long. In nucleotides, the CDR3 is TGTGCCTGGCGGGACAGGGTTTACGAGCAGTACTTC. Encoded protein: CAWRDRVYEQYF. Drawing the rest from reference TRBV30 and TRBJ2-7, the complete variable domain is SQTIHQWPATLVQPVGSPLSLECTVEGTSNPNLYWYRQAAGRGLQLLFYSVGIGQISSEVPQNLSASRPQDRQFILSSKKLLLSDSGFYLCAWRDRVYEQYFGPGTRLTVT.

The sample holds a few counts of this clone. V usage is TRBV19 and J usage is TRBJ1-5, with no clear D. The ends were cut back, 5 bases at V and 3 bases at J, with 11 bases in the middle. This CDR3 is built from 14 residues. Germline V gene lookup returns CDR1 LNHDA and CDR2 SQIVND (reference sequence). As DNA, the CDR3 is TGTGCCAGTAGTGGGGAAGGGCACAATCAGCCCCAGCATTTT. Residues: CASSGEGHNQPQHF.

The rearrangement uses TRBV29-1 and TRBJ2-3; possible D gene TRBD1, 5 bases. The CDR3 is made up of 12 amino acids. Deletions cut 4 bases from V and 5 bases from J, with 10 bases between. CDR1 is SQVTM and CDR2 is ANQGSEA in the germline V gene. Here the CDR3 DNA reads TGCAGCGTTGCCCGACAGATAGATACGCAGTATTTT. It is translated as CSVARQIDTQYF.

This chain uses TRBV3-1 (or the pseudogene TRBV3-2) with TRBJ2-7, with D possibly being TRBD1 or TRBD2 (5 bases each). This CDR3 spans 13 amino acids. Per germline, CDR1 LGHDT and CDR2 YNNKEL (reference sequence). V lost 1 base and J lost 2, with 6 bases in between. The CDR3 reads CASSQGGPYEQYF. DNA of the CDR3: TGTGCCAGCAGCCAAGGGGGACCCTACGAGCAGTACTTC.

This chain joins TRBV6-5 and TRBJ1-4; D call uncertain. This CDR3 is 11 amino acids long. Germline CDR1 reads MNHEY; CDR2 reads SVGAGI. Trimming took off 6 bases at V and 5 bases at J, with 4 bases between the two ends. CDR3 in DNA: TGTGCCAGCAGACAGAATGAAAAACTGTTTTTT. Translation: CASRQNEKLFF.

The chain recombines TRBV18 with TRBJ2-5, with TRBD1 identical over 12 bases. V gave up 4 bases and J gave up 5 bases; unmatched junction bases: 2. Germline loops: CDR1 KGHSH, CDR2 LQKENI. This CDR3 has 14 residues. In nucleotides, the CDR3 is TGTGCCAGCTCACTGGGACAGGGGGCGGAGACCCAGTACTTC. Its protein is CASSLGQGAETQYF.

The chain employs TRBV5-1 and TRBJ2-5; tentative D call: TRBD2 (5 bases). Trimming removed 0 bases at V and 5 bases at J, with 11 bases between. The CDR3 has 14 residues. Germline V gives CDR1 SGHRS, CDR2 YFSETQ. The CDR3 spells CASSLELAPETQYF. DNA for the CDR3: TGCGCCAGCAGCTTGGAGCTAGCCCCGGAGACCCAGTACTTC. Based on the CDR3 plus reference TRBV5-1 and TRBJ2-5, the full variable domain is KAGVTQTPRYLIKTRGQQVTLSCSPISGHRSVSWYQQTPGQGLQFLFEYFSETQRNKGNFPGRFSGRQFSNSRSEMNVSTLELGDSALYLCASSLELAPETQYFGPGTRLLVL.

The chain carries TRBV7-9 and TRBJ2-7; TRBD2 matches 12 bases. Germline CDR1 reads SEHNR; CDR2 reads FQNEAQ (reference sequence). The CDR3 has 14 residues. Trimming at V came to 4 bases and at J to 7 bases, leaving 5 bases not matched to a gene. The CDR3 DNA is TGTGCCAGCAGCTCAGGGACTAGCGGGTGGGAGCAGTACTTC. Translated, it gives CASSSGTSGWEQYF. The full variable domain, its missing parts supplied by reference TRBV7-9 and TRBJ2-7, is DTGVSQNPRHKITKRGQNVTFRCDPISEHNRLYWYRQTLGQGPEFLTYFQNEAQLEKSRLLSDRFSAERPKGSFSTLEIQRTEQGDSAMYLCASSSGTSGWEQYFGPGTRLTVT.

The CDR3 nucleotides are TGTGCCAGCTCACCATCTATGGACAGTAGTTCACCCCTCCACTTT. Residues: CASSPSMDSSSPLHF. J is TRBJ1-6 and V is TRBV18; perhaps TRBD1 as D (6 bases). Germline loops: CDR1 KGHSH, CDR2 LQKENI. V shed 2 bases and J shed 9 bases, with 14 bases lying between them. CDR3 length equals 15 residues. The variable domain in full, completed from reference TRBV18 and TRBJ1-6, reads NAGVMQNPRHLVRRRGQEARLRCSPMKGHSHVYWYRQLPEEGLKFMVYLQKENIIDESGMPKERFSAEFPKEGPSILRIQQVVRGDSAAYFCASSPSMDSSSPLHFGNGTRLTVT.

This sequence joins TRBV7-8 and TRBJ1-5; the match to TRBD1 covers 9 bases. Germline V gene sequence: CDR1 SGHVS, CDR2 FQNEAQ. This CDR3 comprises 15 residues. V was clipped by 5 bases and J by 6 bases; unmatched bases: 8. The CDR3 here is CASSKDRGGSQPQHF. As DNA, the CDR3 is TGTGCCAGCAGCAAGGACAGGGGCGGGAGTCAGCCCCAGCATTTT.

This chain links TRBV28 with TRBJ2-3, with no clear D. The CDR3 extends over 15 amino acids. With 2 bases removed from V and 0 bases from J, the gap between germline ends came to 9 bases. Germline lookup yields CDR1 MDHEN and CDR2 SYDVKM. The CDR3 DNA reads TGTGCCAGCAGTTTACTAGGCTCTAGCACAGATACGCAGTATTTT. The encoded protein is CASSLLGSSTDTQYF.